This TCR beta chain was documented in a study of blood T cell repertoires in COVID-19. At the level of the study: Samples of COVID-19 (acute and convalescent) were obtained from the United States, Italy and Spain. PBMCs, B-cell-depleted T cells, or T cells were the source of the cDNA or gDNA that made up the material.

Source study methods: Amplifying reference gene primers gave estimates of nucleated cell counts. Profiling relied on immunoSEQ multiplex PCR, and the TCRdb table lists in-frame clones only, not all of them. D and trimming come from the DNA, and the V and J calls and clone size come from that table. The sample lists approximately 50,000 clones, over 75% occurring once. The CDR3 sequence is 14 residues long. The germline V gene has CDR1 SGHAT and CDR2 FQNNGV. Deletions cut 5 bases from V and 2 bases from J, with 9 bases between. The chain recombines TRBV11-2 with TRBJ1-4; TRBD1 might be the D (6 bases). The TCR originated in a human donor in a cohort sampled during active COVID-19. The sample consisted of peripheral blood. The DNA of the CDR3 is TGTGCCAGCAGCCCAGGGGATACTAATGAAAAACTGTTTTTT. Protein product: CASSPGDTNEKLFF.